The 26 T cell receptor beta chains below were found in one sample sequenced in a study of T-cell reconstitution after alpha-beta-depleted transplantation in children. Study-wide findings and caveats: A year had passed since transplant, and T-cell counts and diversity by then came mostly from newly produced T cells.

Unique molecular identifiers featured in how the TCRbeta library was prepared. TCRdb independently ran MiXCR on the PCR reads; one entry per CDR3 protein. Here the sample spans some 300,000 distinct CDR3 sequences, less than 9.5% being singletons. Their antigen targets remain unknown. The source was peripheral blood, collected 360 days after TCRalphabeta/CD19-depleted stem cell transplant. These receptor sequences come from a female patient between 2 and 15 years old who had a stem cell transplant for Fanconi anemia, so the T cells may come from the graft donor.

This clonotype was recorded only once. Here the CDR3 DNA reads TGTGCCAGCAGACAGCAGGGGAGTCATGGCTACACCTTC. Encoded protein: CASRQQGSHGYTF. V and J are TRBV2 and TRBJ1-2; weak D call: TRBD1 (6 bases). V was trimmed by 6 bases and J by 6 bases, leaving 14 bases between them. CDR1 is SNHLY and CDR2 is FYNNEI in the germline V gene. CDR3 length equals 13 residues.

This clonotype occurred many times. This chain joins TRBV15 and TRBJ2-7; 10 nucleotides agree with TRBD2. With 0 bases clipped from V and 6 bases from J, the junction kept 5 bases outside the gene matches. CDR1 and CDR2 (germline): LNHNV, YYDKDF (reference sequence). The CDR3 is 15 residues long. The CDR3 is CATSRESGGAFEQYF. CDR3 nucleotides: TGTGCCACCAGCAGAGAAAGCGGGGGGGCGTTCGAGCAGTACTTC.

This clonotype was recorded many times. V usage is TRBV10-3 and J usage is TRBJ1-2, with TRBD1 identical over 7 bases. Germline CDR1 reads ENHRY; CDR2 reads SYGVKD. Losses at the gene ends were 3 bases for V and 8 bases for J; bases not matched to a gene: 9. The CDR3 has 14 amino acids. CDR3 sequence (DNA): TGTGCCATCAGTGACCGAGGGGGCGATGGCGGCTACACCTTC. It translates to CAISDRGGDGGYTF.

This clonotype was seen a few times. The rearrangement uses TRBV28 and TRBJ1-2; 8 bases fit TRBD1. There are 16 residues in the CDR3. From germline, CDR1 is MDHEN and CDR2 SYDVKM. V lost 10 bases and J lost 1; bases outside the gene matches: 14. The CDR3 DNA is TGTGCCACAACCCCGGACAGGGCTTTCCTTAACTATGGCTACACCTTC. Protein: CATTPDRAFLNYGYTF.

This chain connects TRBV10-3 to TRBJ1-3; D is possibly TRBD1 (6 bases). Germline V lookup: CDR1 ENHRY, CDR2 SYGVKD. Trimming stripped 0 bases from V and 10 bases from J, with 10 bases between. CDR3 length: 13 amino acids. This chain's CDR3 is CAISESWGRTIYF. CDR3 DNA: TGTGCCATCAGTGAGTCGTGGGGGCGGACCATATATTTT.

This clonotype was counted ten times or more. This rearrangement joins TRBV5-6 to TRBJ2-1, with D hard to call. The germline V gene has CDR1 SGHDT and CDR2 YYEEEE. The V end lost 1 base, the J end lost 6 bases, and 5 bases lay between the germline ends. The CDR3 contains 12 residues. The CDR3 sequence is CASSLYTNEQFF. CDR3 nucleotides: TGTGCCAGCAGCTTGTATACCAATGAGCAGTTCTTC. Variable domain in full (rest from reference TRBV5-6 and TRBJ2-1): DAGVTQSPTHLIKTRGQQVTLRCSPKSGHDTVSWYQQALGQGPQFIFQYYEEEERQRGNFPDRFSGHQFPNYSSELNVNALLLGDSALYLCASSLYTNEQFFGPGTRLTVL.

J is TRBJ1-6 and V is TRBV10-2, with 8 positions matching TRBD1. The germline V gene has CDR1 WSHSY and CDR2 SAAADI. The CDR3 has 17 residues. Germline trimming cut 2 bases from V and 10 bases from J; bases unmatched to any gene: 13. Here the CDR3 reads CASSELRRQGSQSPLHF. The CDR3, as DNA: TGCGCCAGCAGTGAGCTGAGGAGACAGGGGTCCCAATCACCCCTCCACTTT.

This clonotype was recorded a few times. The chain recombines TRBV12-3 or TRBV12-4 with TRBJ1-1; D gene ambiguous. V gave up 3 bases and J gave up 7 bases, with 9 bases separating them. This CDR3 is built from 12 residues. As DNA, the CDR3 is TGTGCCAGCAGTTTTTCCCTCAATGAAGCTTTCTTT. Amino acid sequence: CASSFSLNEAFF.

V usage is TRBV5-1 and J usage is TRBJ2-7, with TRBD1 as a possible D gene (6 bases). This CDR3 spans 16 amino acids. Germline values: CDR1 SGHRS, CDR2 YFSETQ. V lost 4 bases and J lost 3, with 20 bases in between. CDR3 region: CASSPGDDRTLYEQYF. CDR3 DNA sequence: TGCGCCAGCAGCCCCGGGGACGACAGGACCCTCTACGAGCAGTACTTC.

This clonotype was counted many times. The rearrangement links TRBV18 to TRBJ1-5, with a tentative D call TRBD1 (6 bases). The CDR3 runs 15 residues. The V gene lost 0 bases and the J gene lost 3 bases, with 9 bases spanning the gap. Germline-derived CDR1 and CDR2 are KGHSH and LQKENI. The DNA of the CDR3 is TGTGCCAGCTCACCACCTGACAGGAACAATCAGCCCCAGCATTTT. Encoded protein: CASSPPDRNNQPQHF.

This clonotype was seen repeatedly, ten times or more. This chain connects TRBV12-3 or TRBV12-4 to TRBJ2-3, with 15 bases fitting TRBD2. The trim removed 5 bases at V and 9 bases at J, leaving 9 bases unmatched. This CDR3 comprises 16 residues. CDR3 residues: CASSHGTSGGYGTQYF. The CDR3 DNA reads TGTGCCAGCAGTCATGGGACTAGCGGGGGGTACGGCACGCAGTATTTT.

This chain joins TRBV24-1 and TRBJ2-3; D remains ambiguous. The CDR3 totals 16 residues. Deletions cut 3 bases from V and 2 bases from J, with 14 bases between. Germline V gene data show CDR1 as KGHDR and CDR2 as SFDVKD. The DNA of the CDR3 is TGTGCCACCAGTGATCCTATGGCGGACCTCACAGATACGCAGTATTTT. Its protein product is CATSDPMADLTDTQYF.

The table lists this clonotype with many counts. This chain joins TRBV7-9 and TRBJ1-1, with 8 bases lining up with TRBD1. This CDR3 is 13 amino acids long. Trimming removed 8 bases from V and 1 base from J; junction bases left unmatched: 3. The germline CDR1 and CDR2 sequences are SEHNR and FQNEAQ (reference sequence). The CDR3 loop reads CASLQGANTEAFF. CDR3 nucleotides: TGTGCCAGCCTCCAGGGGGCGAACACTGAAGCTTTCTTT.

V is TRBV27 and J is TRBJ1-2, with 7 bases lining up with TRBD1. The CDR3 consists of 16 residues. Germline CDR1 is MNHEY and CDR2 is SMNVEV (reference sequence). The junction had 11 bases not matched to a gene; V was cut back by 5 bases and J by 2 bases. CDR3 protein: CASSPDPRGGNYGYTF. Here the CDR3 DNA reads TGTGCCAGCAGTCCCGACCCCAGGGGGGGGAACTATGGCTACACCTTC.

The chain recombines TRBV7-9 with TRBJ2-3; 7 positions agree with TRBD2. Germline lookup yields CDR1 SEHNR and CDR2 FQNEAQ (reference sequence). The CDR3 consists of 16 residues. The junction had 9 bases not matched to a gene; V was cut back by 2 bases and J by 4 bases. CDR3 sequence: CASSLWRGFASDTQYF. CDR3 DNA: TGTGCCAGCAGCTTATGGCGGGGGTTCGCTTCAGATACGCAGTATTTT.

The rearrangement uses TRBV2 and TRBJ2-3; 8 bases are a match to TRBD2. The CDR3 is made up of 16 amino acids. Looked up from germline, CDR1 is SNHLY and CDR2 is FYNNEI. J gave up 3 bases and V 3 bases, and 8 bases lay outside the gene matches. The CDR3 bases are TGTGCCAGCAGTGACGGTGGTAGCGGGGTAACAGATACGCAGTATTTT. Translated, it gives CASSDGGSGVTDTQYF.

A note on this clonotype: A much larger clone differs from this one at a single base, so this may be a read error. V gene TRBV6-4 combines with J gene TRBJ2-7, with D perhaps TRBD1 or TRBD2 (5 bases each). This CDR3 region has 12 residues. The germline CDR1 and CDR2 sequences are MRHNA and SNTAGT. With 5 bases removed from V and 5 bases from J, the gap between germline ends came to 10 bases. CDR3 amino acids: CASSHGGHEQYF. CDR3 nucleotide sequence: TGTGCCAGCAGTCATGGGGGTCACGAGCAGTACTTC.

This clonotype came up a few times. V gene TRBV19 combines with J gene TRBJ2-7; D remains ambiguous. Germline loops: CDR1 LNHDA, CDR2 SQIVND (reference sequence). V dropped 3 bases and J dropped 3 bases, with 9 bases sitting between them. CDR3 length equals 13 residues. Written as DNA, the CDR3 is TGTGCCAGTAGTATCGCCGCCGACTACGAGCAGTACTTC. It codes for CASSIAADYEQYF.

V and J are TRBV2 and TRBJ2-5; the D is unclear. Germline CDR1 SNHLY, CDR2 FYNNEI. The CDR3 sequence is 15 residues long. Trimming left V 1 base short and J 4 bases short, with 13 bases between. The CDR3 protein is CASSEDRVSTETQYF. The DNA of the CDR3 is TGTGCCAGCAGTGAAGATCGGGTCTCAACAGAGACCCAGTACTTC.

This chain uses TRBV20-1 with TRBJ2-7; D is unclear. Looked up from germline, CDR1 is DFQATT and CDR2 is SNEGSKA (reference sequence). There are 15 residues in the CDR3. V lost 0 bases and J 3 bases, leaving 15 bases between the germline ends. The CDR3 is CSARDLGAGGYEQYF. The CDR3 region has the DNA TGCAGTGCTAGAGATCTAGGAGCCGGCGGCTACGAGCAGTACTTC.

This clonotype was counted many times. The CDR3 DNA reads TGTGCCAGCAGCCGCGGAATCGAAGAGACCCAGTACTTC. Encoded protein: CASSRGIEETQYF. This chain connects TRBV12-3 or TRBV12-4 to TRBJ2-5; D gene unclear. V was trimmed by 6 bases and J by 3 bases, leaving 11 bases between them. The CDR3 has 13 residues.

This chain links TRBV20-1 with TRBJ2-7; unclear D gene. Trimming pared 1 base from V and 0 bases from J, leaving 7 bases between. CDR3 length: 13 amino acids. Per the germline V gene, CDR1 is DFQATT and CDR2 is SNEGSKA (reference sequence). CDR3 residues: CSARGFFSYEQYF. CDR3 coding DNA: TGCAGTGCTAGAGGGTTTTTCTCCTACGAGCAGTACTTC.

This clonotype was counted at least ten times. The V gene is TRBV21-1, the J gene TRBJ1-5; the table's D call of TRBD1 was not tested on the DNA. TRBV21-1 corresponds to a pseudogene. CDR3 length: 14 amino acids. The CDR3 region has the DNA TGTGCCAGCGGACAGGGGACCCACAATCAGCCCCAGCATTTT. It specifies CASGQGTHNQPQHF.

This clonotype was seen at least ten times. This sequence joins TRBV5-1 and TRBJ2-1, with 9 positions matching TRBD2. The CDR3 has 14 residues. Trimming at V came to 4 bases and at J to 7 bases, leaving 6 bases not matched to a gene. Germline V gene data show CDR1 as SGHRS and CDR2 as YFSETQ. Written as DNA, the CDR3 is TGCGCCAGCAGCCGGTCTAGCGGGGATAATGAGCAGTTCTTC. Its translation is CASSRSSGDNEQFF. The full variable domain, completed using reference TRBV5-1 and TRBJ2-1, is KAGVTQTPRYLIKTRGQQVTLSCSPISGHRSVSWYQQTPGQGLQFLFEYFSETQRNKGNFPGRFSGRQFSNSRSEMNVSTLELGDSALYLCASSRSSGDNEQFFGPGTRLTVL.

This clonotype came up many times. The chain has TRBV6-2 or TRBV6-3 and TRBJ2-2; TRBD1 is a possible D gene (7 bases). V lost 4 bases and J lost 5, with 14 bases in between. Germline V gene lookup returns CDR1 MNHEY and CDR2 SVGEGT. The CDR3 is 15 residues long. The CDR3 region is CASSWATGRTGELFF. The DNA for the CDR3 is TGTGCCAGCAGTTGGGCGACAGGGAGGACCGGGGAGCTGTTTTTT.

Only a few counts were recorded for this clonotype. The chain couples TRBV27 to TRBJ2-2; TRBD1 aligns across 8 bases. The CDR3 length is 14 residues. The V gene end was trimmed by 5 bases and the J gene end by 6 bases; junction bases not matched to a gene: 5. The germline CDR1 and CDR2 sequences are MNHEY and SMNVEV (reference sequence). The CDR3 DNA follows: TGTGCCAGCAGTCCCACACAGGGGGCCGGGGAGCTGTTTTTT. It translates to CASSPTQGAGELFF.